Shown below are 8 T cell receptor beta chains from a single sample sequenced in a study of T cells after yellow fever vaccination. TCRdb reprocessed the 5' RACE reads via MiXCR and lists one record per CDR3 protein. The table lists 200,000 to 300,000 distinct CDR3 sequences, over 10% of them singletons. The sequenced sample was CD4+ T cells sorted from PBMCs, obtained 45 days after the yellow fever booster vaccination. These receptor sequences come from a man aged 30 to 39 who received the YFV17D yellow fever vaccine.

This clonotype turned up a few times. This chain's CDR3 is CASSRRGVTGANVLTF. The CDR3 region has the DNA TGCGCCAGCAGCCGAAGGGGCGTCACTGGGGCCAACGTCCTGACTTTC. The V and J genes are TRBV4-3 and TRBJ2-6; D perhaps matches TRBD1 (5 bases). The V end lost 4 bases, the J end lost 2 bases, and 12 bases lay between the germline ends. Germline lookup yields CDR1 LGHNA and CDR2 YSLEER. There are 16 residues in the CDR3.

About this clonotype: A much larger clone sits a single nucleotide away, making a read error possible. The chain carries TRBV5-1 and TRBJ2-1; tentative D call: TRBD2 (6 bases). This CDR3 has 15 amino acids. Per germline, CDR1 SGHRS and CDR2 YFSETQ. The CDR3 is CTSSSEPGLYNEQFF. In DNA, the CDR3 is TGCACCAGCAGCTCCGAACCGGGACTTTACAATGAGCAGTTCTTC.

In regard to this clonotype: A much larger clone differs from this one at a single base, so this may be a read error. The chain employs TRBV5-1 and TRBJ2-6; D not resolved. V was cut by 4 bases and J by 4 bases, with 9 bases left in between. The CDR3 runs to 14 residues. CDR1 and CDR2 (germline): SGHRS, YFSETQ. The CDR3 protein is CASSTTYGANVLTF. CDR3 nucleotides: TGCGCCAGCAGCACCACCTACGGGGCCAACGTCCTGACTTTC. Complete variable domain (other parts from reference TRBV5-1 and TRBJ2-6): KAGVTQTPRYLIKTRGQQVTLSCSPISGHRSVSWYQQTPGQGLQFLFEYFSETQRNKGNFPGRFSGRQFSNSRSEMNVSTLELGDSALYLCASSTTYGANVLTFGAGSRLTVL.

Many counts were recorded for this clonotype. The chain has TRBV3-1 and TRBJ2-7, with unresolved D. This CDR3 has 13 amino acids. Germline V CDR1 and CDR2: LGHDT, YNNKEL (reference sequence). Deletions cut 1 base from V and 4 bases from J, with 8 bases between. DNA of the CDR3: TGTGCCAGCAGCCAAGGTTCCGGTTACGAGCAGTACTTC. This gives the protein CASSQGSGYEQYF.

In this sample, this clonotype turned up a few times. Written as DNA, the CDR3 is TGTGCCAGCAGTTACATACCCCGACTAGCGGGAGGGAACAATGAGCAGTTCTTC. Its protein product is CASSYIPRLAGGNNEQFF. The gene calls are TRBV6-5 and TRBJ2-1; 14 nucleotides agree with TRBD2. The V gene end was trimmed by 2 bases and the J gene end by 5 bases; junction bases not matched to a gene: 8. The length of the CDR3 is 18 residues. Germline V gives CDR1 MNHEY, CDR2 SVGAGI.

CDR3 residues: CASIEVRDRLSYEQYF. DNA of the CDR3: TGTGCCAGCATCGAAGTCCGAGACAGGCTCTCCTACGAGCAGTACTTC. This rearrangement joins TRBV21-1 to TRBJ2-7; the table's D gene call, TRBD1, was not cross checked with the DNA. TRBV21-1 represents a pseudogene. This CDR3 is built from 16 residues.

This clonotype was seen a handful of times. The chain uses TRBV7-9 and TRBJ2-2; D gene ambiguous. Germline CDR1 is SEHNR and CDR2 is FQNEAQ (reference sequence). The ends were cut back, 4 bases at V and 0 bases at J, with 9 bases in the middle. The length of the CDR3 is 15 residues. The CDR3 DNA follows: TGTGCCAGCAGCTCCCCGGCAACGAACACCGGGGAGCTGTTTTTT. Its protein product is CASSSPATNTGELFF.

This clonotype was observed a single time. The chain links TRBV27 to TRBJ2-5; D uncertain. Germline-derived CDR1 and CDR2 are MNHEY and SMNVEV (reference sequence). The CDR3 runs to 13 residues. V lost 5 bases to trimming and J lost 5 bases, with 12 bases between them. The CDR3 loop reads CASSRQSHETQYF. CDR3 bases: TGTGCCAGCAGTCGACAATCACACGAGACCCAGTACTTC.